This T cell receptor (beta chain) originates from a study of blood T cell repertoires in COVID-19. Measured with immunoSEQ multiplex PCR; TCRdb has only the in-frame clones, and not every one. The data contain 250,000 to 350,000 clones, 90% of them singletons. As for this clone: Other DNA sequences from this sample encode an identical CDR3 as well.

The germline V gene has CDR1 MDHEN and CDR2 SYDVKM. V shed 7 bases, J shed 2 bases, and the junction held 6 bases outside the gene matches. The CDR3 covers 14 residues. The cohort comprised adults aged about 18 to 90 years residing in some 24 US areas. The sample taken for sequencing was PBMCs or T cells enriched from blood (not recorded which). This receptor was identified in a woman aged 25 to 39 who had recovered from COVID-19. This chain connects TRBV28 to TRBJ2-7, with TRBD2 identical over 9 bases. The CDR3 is CASTRLAVTYEQYF. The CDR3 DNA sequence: TGTGCCAGCACGAGACTAGCGGTAACCTACGAGCAGTACTTC.